The T cell receptor beta chain described here comes from a study of early stage breast cancer tumors. Whole-study context: Under 10 ER+/PR+/HER2- tumors were invasive ductal; four were invasive lobular. Average read coverage per sample was approximately 9.4-fold.

On this clone itself: Its antigen remains unidentified.

Trimming left V 4 bases short and J 0 bases short, with 13 bases between. CDR1 and CDR2 from the germline V gene are SGHTS and YDEGEE. The CDR3 spans 16 residues. Notes on the study in general: Tumors had approximately 2.5-fold higher T cell density and higher clonality than adjacent normal breast tissue. Tumor and normal breast were distinguished via blood comparison in about 85% of the 16 patients.

Clones were sequenced by immunoSEQ multiplex PCR, and TCRdb holds only the in-frame ones, with some missing. The table has over 25,000 clones, 75% to 85% seen once. Sample: blood. J is TRBJ2-2 and V is TRBV5-8; D is uncertain. This clonotype originated in a person aged 55 to 69 with breast cancer. The CDR3, as DNA: TGTGCCAGCAGCCGAGCTGATTTCCCGAACACCGGGGAGCTGTTTTTT. This gives the protein CASSRADFPNTGELFF.